This T cell receptor (beta chain) was identified in a study of blood T cell repertoires in COVID-19. In the study overall: COVID-19 samples collected from the United States, Italy and Spain covered acute and convalescent phases. T cells, B-cell-depleted T cells, or PBMCs provided the cDNA or gDNA that served as material.

Assay used: immunoSEQ multiplex PCR; TCRdb lists only in-frame clones, some missing. Found here are about 160,000 clones, over 80% of them singletons; the top ten hold around 10%. The count of this clone is one. Sequencing was done on a sample of peripheral blood. The receptor's source is a woman aged 80 or over with active or convalescent COVID-19.

The CDR3 region has the DNA TGTGCCAGCAGCTTAGGGGCTGGGTTACAGACCCAGTACTTC. This translates into CASSLGAGLQTQYF. The V and J genes are TRBV7-2 and TRBJ2-5; no clear D. Trimming pared 1 base from V and 6 bases from J, leaving 12 bases between. The germline V gene encodes CDR1 SGHTA and CDR2 FQGNSA. The CDR3 runs 14 residues. Variable domain in full (rest from reference TRBV7-2 and TRBJ2-5): GAGVSQSPSNKVTEKGKDVELRCDPISGHTALYWYRQSLGQGLEFLIYFQGNSAPDKSGLPSDRFSAERTGGSVSTLTIQRTQQEDSAVYLCASSLGAGLQTQYFGPGTRLLVL.